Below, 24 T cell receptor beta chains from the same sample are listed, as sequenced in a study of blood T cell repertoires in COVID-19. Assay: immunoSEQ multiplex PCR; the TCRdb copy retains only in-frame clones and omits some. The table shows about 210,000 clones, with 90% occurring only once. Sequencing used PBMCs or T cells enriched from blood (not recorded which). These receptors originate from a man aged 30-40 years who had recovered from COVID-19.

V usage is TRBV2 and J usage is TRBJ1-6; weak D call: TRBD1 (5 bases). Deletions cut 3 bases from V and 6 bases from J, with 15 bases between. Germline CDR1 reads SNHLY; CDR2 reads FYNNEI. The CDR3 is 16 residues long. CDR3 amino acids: CASSDINLGGNSPLHF. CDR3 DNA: TGTGCCAGCAGTGATATTAATCTGGGGGGTAATTCACCCCTCCACTTT.

CDR3 residues: CASSSPPDTGELFF. CDR3 coding DNA: TGTGCCAGCAGCTCACCTCCGGACACCGGGGAGCTGTTTTTT. The chain couples TRBV7-9 to TRBJ2-2; D unclear. The CDR3 has 14 amino acids. V gave up 4 bases and J gave up 3 bases, with 9 bases separating them. The germline gives CDR1 SEHNR, CDR2 FQNEAQ (reference sequence).

The CDR3 region is CASSQDPGQGGTEAFF. In nucleotides, the CDR3 is TGCGCCAGCAGCCAAGATCCGGGACAGGGGGGTACTGAAGCTTTCTTT. The J gene is TRBJ1-1, the V gene TRBV4-3; TRBD1 agrees at 11 bases. The J segment lost 5 bases and the V segment lost 0 bases, leaving 5 bases of the junction unmatched. Germline lookup yields CDR1 LGHNA and CDR2 YSLEER. The CDR3 covers 16 residues.

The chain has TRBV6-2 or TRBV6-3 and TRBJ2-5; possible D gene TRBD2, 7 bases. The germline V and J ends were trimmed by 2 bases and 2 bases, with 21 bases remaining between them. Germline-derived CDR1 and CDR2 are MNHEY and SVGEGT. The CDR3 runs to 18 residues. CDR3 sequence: CASSYRLGLGGVQETQYF. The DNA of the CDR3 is TGTGCCAGCAGTTACCGACTAGGACTAGGGGGTGTGCAAGAGACCCAGTACTTC.

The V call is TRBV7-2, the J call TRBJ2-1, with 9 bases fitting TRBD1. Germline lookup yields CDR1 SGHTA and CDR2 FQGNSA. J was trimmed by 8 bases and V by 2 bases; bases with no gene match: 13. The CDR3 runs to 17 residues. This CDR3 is CASSLPYRDRVIDEQFF. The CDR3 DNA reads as TGTGCCAGCAGCTTACCATACCGGGACAGGGTCATCGATGAGCAGTTCTTC.

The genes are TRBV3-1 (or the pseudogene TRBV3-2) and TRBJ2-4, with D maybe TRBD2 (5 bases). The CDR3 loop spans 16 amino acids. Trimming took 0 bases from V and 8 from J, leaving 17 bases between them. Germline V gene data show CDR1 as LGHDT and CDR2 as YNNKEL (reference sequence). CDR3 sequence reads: CASSQERERNRDIQYF. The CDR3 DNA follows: TGTGCCAGCAGCCAAGAACGGGAACGAAACCGGGACATTCAGTACTTC.

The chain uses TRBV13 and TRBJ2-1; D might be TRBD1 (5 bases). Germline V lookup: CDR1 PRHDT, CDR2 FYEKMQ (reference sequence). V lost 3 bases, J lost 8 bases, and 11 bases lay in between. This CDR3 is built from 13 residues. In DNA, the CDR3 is TGTGCCAGCAGCTTTGGTAGGGGCTATGAGCAGTTCTTC. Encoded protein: CASSFGRGYEQFF. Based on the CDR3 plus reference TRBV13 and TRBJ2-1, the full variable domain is AAGVIQSPRHLIKEKRETATLKCYPIPRHDTVYWYQQGPGQDPQFLISFYEKMQSDKGSIPDRFSAQQFSDYHSELNMSSLELGDSALYFCASSFGRGYEQFFGPGTRLTVL.

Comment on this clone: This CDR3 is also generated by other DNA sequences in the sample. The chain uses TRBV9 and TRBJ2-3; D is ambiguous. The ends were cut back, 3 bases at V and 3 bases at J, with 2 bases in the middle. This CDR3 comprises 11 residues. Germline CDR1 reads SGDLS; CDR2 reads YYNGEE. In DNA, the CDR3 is TGTGCCAGCAGCGCAACAGATACGCAGTATTTT. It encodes CASSATDTQYF.

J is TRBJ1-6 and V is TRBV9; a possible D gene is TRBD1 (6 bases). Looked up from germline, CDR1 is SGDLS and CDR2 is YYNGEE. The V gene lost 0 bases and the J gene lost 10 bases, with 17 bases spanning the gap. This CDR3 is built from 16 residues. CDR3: CASSVERDIGVSPLHF. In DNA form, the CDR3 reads TGTGCCAGCAGCGTAGAAAGGGACATAGGGGTCTCACCCCTCCACTTT.

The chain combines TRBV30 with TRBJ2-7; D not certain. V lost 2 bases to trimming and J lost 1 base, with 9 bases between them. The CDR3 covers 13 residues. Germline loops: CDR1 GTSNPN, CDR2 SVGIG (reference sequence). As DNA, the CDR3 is TGTGCCTGGAGTTACTCGACTTCCTACGAGCAGTACTTC. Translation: CAWSYSTSYEQYF. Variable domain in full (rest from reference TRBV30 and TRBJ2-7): SQTIHQWPATLVQPVGSPLSLECTVEGTSNPNLYWYRQAAGRGLQLLFYSVGIGQISSEVPQNLSASRPQDRQFILSSKKLLLSDSGFYLCAWSYSTSYEQYFGPGTRLTVT.

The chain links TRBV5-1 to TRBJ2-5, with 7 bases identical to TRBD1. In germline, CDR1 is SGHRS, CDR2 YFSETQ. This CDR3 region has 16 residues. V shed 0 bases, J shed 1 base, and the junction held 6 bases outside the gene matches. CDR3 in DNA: TGCGCCAGCAGCTTGGTGGTGGGGGACAGCCAAGAGACCCAGTACTTC. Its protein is CASSLVVGDSQETQYF.

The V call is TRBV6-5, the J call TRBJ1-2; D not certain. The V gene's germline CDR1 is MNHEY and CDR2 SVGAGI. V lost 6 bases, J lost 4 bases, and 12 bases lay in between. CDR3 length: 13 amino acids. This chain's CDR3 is CASRRTEGYGYTF. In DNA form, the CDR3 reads TGTGCCAGCAGGCGTACAGAGGGCTATGGCTACACCTTC.

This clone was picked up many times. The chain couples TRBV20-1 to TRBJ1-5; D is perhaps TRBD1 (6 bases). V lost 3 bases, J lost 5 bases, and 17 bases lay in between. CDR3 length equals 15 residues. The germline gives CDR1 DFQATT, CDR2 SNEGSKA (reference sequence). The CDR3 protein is CSASDPAGAHQPQHF. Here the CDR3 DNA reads TGCAGTGCTAGTGACCCCGCGGGGGCCCATCAGCCCCAGCATTTT.

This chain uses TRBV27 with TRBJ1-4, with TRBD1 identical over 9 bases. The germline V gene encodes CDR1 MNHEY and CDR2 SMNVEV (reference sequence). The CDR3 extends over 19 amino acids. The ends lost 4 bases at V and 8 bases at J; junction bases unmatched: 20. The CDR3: CASSSGTGKFRVFVEKLFF. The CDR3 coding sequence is TGTGCCAGCAGTTCCGGGACAGGGAAGTTCAGGGTCTTTGTCGAAAAACTGTTTTTT.

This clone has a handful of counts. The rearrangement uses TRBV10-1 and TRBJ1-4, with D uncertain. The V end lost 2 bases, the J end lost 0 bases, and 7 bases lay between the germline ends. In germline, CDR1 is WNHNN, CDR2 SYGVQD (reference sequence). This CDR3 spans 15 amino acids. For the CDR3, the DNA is TGCGCCAGCAGTGAGGGGCCGACAACTAATGAAAAACTGTTTTTT. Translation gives CASSEGPTTNEKLFF.

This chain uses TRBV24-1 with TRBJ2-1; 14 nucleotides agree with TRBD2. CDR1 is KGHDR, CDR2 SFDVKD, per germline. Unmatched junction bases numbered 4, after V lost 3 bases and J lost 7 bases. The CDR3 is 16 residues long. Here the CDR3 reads CATSDPGTSGSNEQFF. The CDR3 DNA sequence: TGTGCCACCAGTGATCCCGGGACTAGCGGGAGTAATGAGCAGTTCTTC.

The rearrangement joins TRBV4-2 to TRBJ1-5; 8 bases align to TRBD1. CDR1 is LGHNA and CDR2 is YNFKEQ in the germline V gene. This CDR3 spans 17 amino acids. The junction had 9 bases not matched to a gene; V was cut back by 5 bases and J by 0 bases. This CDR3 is CASSIRTGTFSNQPQHF. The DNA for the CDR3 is TGTGCCAGCAGCATCCGGACAGGGACTTTTAGCAATCAGCCCCAGCATTTT.

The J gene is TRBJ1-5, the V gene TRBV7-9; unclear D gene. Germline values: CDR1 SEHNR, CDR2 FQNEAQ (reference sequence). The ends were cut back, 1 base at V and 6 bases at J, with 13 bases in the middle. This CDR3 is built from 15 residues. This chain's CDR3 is CASSLGEFGSQPQHF. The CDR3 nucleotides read TGTGCCAGCAGCTTAGGTGAATTTGGGAGTCAGCCCCAGCATTTT.

The CDR3 loop is CASSSRLAGGPDTQYF. CDR3 DNA: TGTGCCAGCAGTTCAAGACTAGCGGGAGGGCCAGATACGCAGTATTTT. The chain links TRBV27 to TRBJ2-3, with 14 bases fitting TRBD2. There are 16 residues in the CDR3. From germline, CDR1 is MNHEY and CDR2 SMNVEV (reference sequence). The V segment lost 4 bases and the J segment 4 bases; nucleotides outside the gene matches: 4.

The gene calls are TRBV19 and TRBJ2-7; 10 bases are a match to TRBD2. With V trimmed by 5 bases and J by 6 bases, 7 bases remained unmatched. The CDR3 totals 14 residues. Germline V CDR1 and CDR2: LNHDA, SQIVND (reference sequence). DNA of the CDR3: TGTGCCAGTAGTCTCCCGGGACTAGCGACCGAGCAGTACTTC. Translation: CASSLPGLATEQYF.

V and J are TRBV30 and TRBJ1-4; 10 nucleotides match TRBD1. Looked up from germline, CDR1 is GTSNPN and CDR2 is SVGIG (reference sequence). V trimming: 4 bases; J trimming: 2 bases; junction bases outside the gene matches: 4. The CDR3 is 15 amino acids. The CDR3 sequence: CAWTKDRGTNEKLFF. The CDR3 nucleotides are TGTGCCTGGACTAAGGACAGGGGGACTAATGAAAAACTGTTTTTT.

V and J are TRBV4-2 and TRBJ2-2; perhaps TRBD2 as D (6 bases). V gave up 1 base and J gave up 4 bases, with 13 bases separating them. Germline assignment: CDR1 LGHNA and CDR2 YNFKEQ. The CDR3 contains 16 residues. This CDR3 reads CASSQGGRGSTGELFF. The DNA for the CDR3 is TGTGCCAGCAGCCAAGGTGGGCGGGGCTCCACCGGGGAGCTGTTTTTT.

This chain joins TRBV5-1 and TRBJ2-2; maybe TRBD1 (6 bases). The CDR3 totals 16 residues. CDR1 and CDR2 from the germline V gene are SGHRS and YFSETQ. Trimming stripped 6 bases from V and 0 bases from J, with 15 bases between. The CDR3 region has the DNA TGCGCCAGCAACCCCTCAGGGACAACGAACACCGGGGAGCTGTTTTTT. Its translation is CASNPSGTTNTGELFF.

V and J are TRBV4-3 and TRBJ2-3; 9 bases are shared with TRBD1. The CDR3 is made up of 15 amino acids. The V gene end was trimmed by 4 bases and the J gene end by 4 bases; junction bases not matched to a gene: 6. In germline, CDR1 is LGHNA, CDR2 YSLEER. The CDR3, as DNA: TGCGCCAGCAGCCTCGGACAGGGGAGGGCAGATACGCAGTATTTT. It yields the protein CASSLGQGRADTQYF.